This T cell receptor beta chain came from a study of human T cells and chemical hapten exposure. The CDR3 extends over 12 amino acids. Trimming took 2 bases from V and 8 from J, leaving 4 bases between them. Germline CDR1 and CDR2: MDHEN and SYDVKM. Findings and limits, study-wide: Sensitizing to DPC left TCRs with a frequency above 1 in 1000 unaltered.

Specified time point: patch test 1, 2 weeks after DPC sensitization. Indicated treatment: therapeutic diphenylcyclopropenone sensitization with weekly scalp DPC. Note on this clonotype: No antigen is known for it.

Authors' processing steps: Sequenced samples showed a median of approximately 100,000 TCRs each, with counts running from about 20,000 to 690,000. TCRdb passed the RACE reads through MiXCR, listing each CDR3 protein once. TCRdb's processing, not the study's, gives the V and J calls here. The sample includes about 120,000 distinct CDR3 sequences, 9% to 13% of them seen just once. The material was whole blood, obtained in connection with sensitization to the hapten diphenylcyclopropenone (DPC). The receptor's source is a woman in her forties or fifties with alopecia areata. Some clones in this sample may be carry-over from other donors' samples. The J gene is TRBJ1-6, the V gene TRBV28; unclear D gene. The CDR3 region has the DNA TGTGCCAGCAGTTTAGAAGATTCACCCCTCCACTTT. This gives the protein CASSLEDSPLHF.